This T cell receptor (beta chain) derives from a study of human thymus T cells. Study findings and constraints: V and J gene usage appeared biased in thymic and blood repertoires.

No fixed cell number was used; all available blood leukocytes supplied DNA. Clones were read by immunoSEQ multiplex PCR, and TCRdb kept only the in-frame ones, dropping some. The table records some 40,000 clones, around 94% of them present only once. This clone was seen once. Its antigen remains unknown. The material sequenced was blood. This sequence originates from a boy in the first two years of life with a congenital heart defect but otherwise immunologically healthy.

The CDR3 is CASSIRAASSYEQYF. For the CDR3, the DNA is TGTGCCAGTAGTATAAGAGCAGCCTCCTCCTACGAGCAGTACTTC. V usage is TRBV19 and J usage is TRBJ2-7; D is ambiguous. The CDR3 has 15 residues. The germline V and J ends were trimmed by 2 bases and 0 bases, with 11 bases remaining between them. The germline V gene encodes CDR1 LNHDA and CDR2 SQIVND (reference sequence).